This T cell receptor (beta chain) was sequenced in a study of T cell responses to AZD1222 COVID-19 vaccine. With regard to this clone: Its specificity is not known.

Using immunoSEQ multiplex PCR, the repertoire was profiled, and TCRdb retains in-frame clones only, with some absent. The sample includes about 150,000 clones, over 85% of them seen just once. Germline CDR1 is LGHDT and CDR2 is YNNKEL (reference sequence). V was cut by 4 bases and J by 9 bases, with 7 bases left in between. This CDR3 has 11 amino acids. Whole-study findings and limits: Clonal diversity was possibly underestimated, and white British individuals and females predominated among donors. Repertoire collection took place solely once the T cell response had peaked.

The chain has TRBV3-1 (or the pseudogene TRBV3-2) and TRBJ2-1, with D hard to call. The sequence derives from an adult in good health. The input for sequencing was peripheral blood, taken on day 0 of AZD1222 vaccination. CDR3 nucleotide sequence: TGTGCCAGCAGCCTGAGAAGTGAGCAGTTCTTC. This translates into CASSLRSEQFF.